This TCR beta chain comes out of a study of cytomegalovirus exposure and HLA in healthy donors. Points from the study as a whole: Trimming of TCR beta V- and J-genes showed a link, identified in a later analysis, to a missense DCLRE1C variant. Previous analysis showed most TCR beta V segments were productive about 90% or about 30% of the time. An assumption of roughly uniform sequencing depth across donors underlay the presence/absence analyses. TCR sequences were mostly rare, though some public TCRs occurred in many donors.

The PCR had 60 Vbeta and 13 Jbeta primers. Libraries were prepared by immunoSEQ multiplex PCR; TCRdb keeps only in-frame clonotypes and omits some of them. The sample includes approximately 180,000 clones, about three quarters of them seen just once. This clone was recorded only once. Antigen: not known. V lost 3 bases and J lost 4, with 12 bases in between. CDR1 and CDR2 (germline): SGHTA, FQGNSA. The CDR3 runs 15 residues. The receptor's source is a woman aged 35 to 49 in good health and CMV-seronegative. The chain couples TRBV7-2 to TRBJ2-2, with D perhaps matching TRBD1 (6 bases). Sequenced sample: PBMCs. Here the CDR3 DNA reads TGTGCCAGCAGCTTTACAGGGCCGGGCACCGGGGAGCTGTTTTTT. It translates to CASSFTGPGTGELFF.